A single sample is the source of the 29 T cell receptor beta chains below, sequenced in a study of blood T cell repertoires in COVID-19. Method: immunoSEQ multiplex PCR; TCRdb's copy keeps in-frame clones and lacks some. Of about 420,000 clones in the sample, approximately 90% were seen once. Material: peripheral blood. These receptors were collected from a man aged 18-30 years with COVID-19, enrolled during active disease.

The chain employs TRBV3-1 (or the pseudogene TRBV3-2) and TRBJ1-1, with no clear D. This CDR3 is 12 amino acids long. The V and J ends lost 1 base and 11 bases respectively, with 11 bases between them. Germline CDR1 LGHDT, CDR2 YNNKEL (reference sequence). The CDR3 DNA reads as TGTGCCAGCAGCCAAGGGAATGGACTGGCTTTCTTT. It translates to CASSQGNGLAFF.

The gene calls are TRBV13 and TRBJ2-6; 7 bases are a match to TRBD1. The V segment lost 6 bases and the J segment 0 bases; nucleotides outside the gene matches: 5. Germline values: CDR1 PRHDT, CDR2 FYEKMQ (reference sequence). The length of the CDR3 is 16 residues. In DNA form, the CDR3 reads TGTGCCAGCAGTAGGGACAGCAACTCTGGGGCCAACGTCCTGACTTTC. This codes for CASSRDSNSGANVLTF.

The CDR3: CASSLGTDRAAEAFF. The CDR3, as DNA: TGTGCCAGCAGCTTAGGTACGGACAGGGCCGCTGAAGCTTTCTTT. The chain employs TRBV5-6 and TRBJ1-1, with 8 bases lining up with TRBD1. In germline, CDR1 is SGHDT, CDR2 YYEEEE. This CDR3 contains 15 residues. V was pared by 2 bases and J by 6 bases, with 9 bases of the junction left unmatched.

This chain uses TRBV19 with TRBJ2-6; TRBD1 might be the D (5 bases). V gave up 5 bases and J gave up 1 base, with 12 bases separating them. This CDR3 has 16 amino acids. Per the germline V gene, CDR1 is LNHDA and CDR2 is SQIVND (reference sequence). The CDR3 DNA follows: TGTGCCAGTAGTCCGAACCAGGGATCTGGGGCCAACGTCCTGACTTTC. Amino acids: CASSPNQGSGANVLTF. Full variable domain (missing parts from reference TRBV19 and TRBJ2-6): DGGITQSPKYLFRKEGQNVTLSCEQNLNHDAMYWYRQDPGQGLRLIYYSQIVNDFQKGDIAEGYSVSREKKESFPLTVTSAQKNPTAFYLCASSPNQGSGANVLTFGAGSRLTVL.

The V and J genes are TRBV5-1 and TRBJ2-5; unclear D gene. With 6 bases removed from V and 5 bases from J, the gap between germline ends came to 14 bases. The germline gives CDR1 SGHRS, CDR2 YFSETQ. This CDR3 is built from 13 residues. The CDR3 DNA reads TGCGCCAGCAACTACGTCGACGGGGAGACCCAGTACTTC. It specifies CASNYVDGETQYF.

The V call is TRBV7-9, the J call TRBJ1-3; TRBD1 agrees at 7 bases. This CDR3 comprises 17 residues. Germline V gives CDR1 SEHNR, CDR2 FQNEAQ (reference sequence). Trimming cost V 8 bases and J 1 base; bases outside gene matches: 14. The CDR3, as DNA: TGTGCCAGCTTCGACGGGGCAGGGGGAGGATCTGGAAACACCATATATTTT. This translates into CASFDGAGGGSGNTIYF.

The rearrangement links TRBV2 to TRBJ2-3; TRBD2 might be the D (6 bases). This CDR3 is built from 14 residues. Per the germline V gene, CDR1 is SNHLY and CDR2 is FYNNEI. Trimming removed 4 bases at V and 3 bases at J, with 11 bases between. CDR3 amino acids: CASSGGTGTDTQYF. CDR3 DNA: TGTGCCAGCAGTGGCGGGACCGGGACAGATACGCAGTATTTT.

The CDR3 region is CASSSGRFLWQFF. CDR3 nucleotides: TGTGCCAGCAGCAGCGGGAGGTTTTTGTGGCAGTTCTTC. The V call is TRBV12-3 or TRBV12-4, the J call TRBJ2-1; the match to TRBD2 covers 9 bases. CDR3 length: 13 amino acids. V trimming: 6 bases; J trimming: 12 bases; junction bases outside the gene matches: 9.

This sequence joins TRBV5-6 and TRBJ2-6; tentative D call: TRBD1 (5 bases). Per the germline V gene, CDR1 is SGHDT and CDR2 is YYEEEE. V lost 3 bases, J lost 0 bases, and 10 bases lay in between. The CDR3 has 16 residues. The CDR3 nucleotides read TGTGCCAGCAGCTCAAAACAGGTCTCTGGGGCCAACGTCCTGACTTTC. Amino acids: CASSSKQVSGANVLTF.

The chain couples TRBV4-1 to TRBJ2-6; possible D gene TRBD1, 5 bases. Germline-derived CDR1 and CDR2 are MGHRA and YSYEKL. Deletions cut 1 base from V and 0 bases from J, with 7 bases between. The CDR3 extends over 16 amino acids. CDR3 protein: CASSQGRGSGANVLTF. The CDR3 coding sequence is TGCGCCAGCAGCCAAGGAAGGGGCTCTGGGGCCAACGTCCTGACTTTC.

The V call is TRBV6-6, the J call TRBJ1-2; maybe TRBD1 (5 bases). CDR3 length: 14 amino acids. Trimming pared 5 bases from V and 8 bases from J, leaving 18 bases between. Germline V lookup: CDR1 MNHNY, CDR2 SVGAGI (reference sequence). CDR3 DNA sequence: TGTGCCAGCAGTCGTGACAGTGCCGGAGGGGGCTACACCTTC. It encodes CASSRDSAGGGYTF.

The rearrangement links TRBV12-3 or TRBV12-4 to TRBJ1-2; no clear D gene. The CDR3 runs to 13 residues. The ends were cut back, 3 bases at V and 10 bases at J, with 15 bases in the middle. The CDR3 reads CASSFRGDRDYTF. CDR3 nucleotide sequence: TGTGCCAGCAGTTTTCGGGGTGACCGTGACTACACCTTC.

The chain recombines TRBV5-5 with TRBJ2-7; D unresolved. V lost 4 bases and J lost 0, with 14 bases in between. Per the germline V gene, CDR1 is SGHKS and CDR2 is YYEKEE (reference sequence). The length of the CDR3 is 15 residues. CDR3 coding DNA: TGTGCCAGCAGCCACGGGTTCCTCAGCTCCTACGAGCAGTACTTC. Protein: CASSHGFLSSYEQYF. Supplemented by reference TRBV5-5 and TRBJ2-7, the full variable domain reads DAGVTQSPTHLIKTRGQQVTLRCSPISGHKSVSWYQQVLGQGPQFIFQYYEKEERGRGNFPDRFSARQFPNYSSELNVNALLLGDSALYLCASSHGFLSSYEQYFGPGTRLTVT.

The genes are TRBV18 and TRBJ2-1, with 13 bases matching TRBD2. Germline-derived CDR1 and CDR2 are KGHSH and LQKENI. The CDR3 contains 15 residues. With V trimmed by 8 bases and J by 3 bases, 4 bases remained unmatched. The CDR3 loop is CASTGLAGHYNEQFF. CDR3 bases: TGTGCCAGCACGGGACTAGCGGGACACTACAATGAGCAGTTCTTC.

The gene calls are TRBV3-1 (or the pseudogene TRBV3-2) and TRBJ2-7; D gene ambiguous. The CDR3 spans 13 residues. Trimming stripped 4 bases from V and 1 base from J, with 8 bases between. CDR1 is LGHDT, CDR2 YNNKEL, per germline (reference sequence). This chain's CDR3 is CASSPRHSYEQYF. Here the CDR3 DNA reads TGTGCCAGCAGCCCCAGGCATTCCTACGAGCAGTACTTC.

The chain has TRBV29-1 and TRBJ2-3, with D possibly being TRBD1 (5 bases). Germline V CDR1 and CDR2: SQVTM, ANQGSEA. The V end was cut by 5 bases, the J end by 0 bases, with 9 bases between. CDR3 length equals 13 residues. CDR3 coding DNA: TGCAGCGTTAGGGGAATGAGCACAGATACGCAGTATTTT. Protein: CSVRGMSTDTQYF.

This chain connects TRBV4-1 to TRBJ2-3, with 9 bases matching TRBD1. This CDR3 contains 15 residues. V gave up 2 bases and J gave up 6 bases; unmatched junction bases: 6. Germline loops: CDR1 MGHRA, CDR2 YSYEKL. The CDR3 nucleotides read TGCGCCAGCAGCCAACAACAGGGGGCGACGGATACGCAGTATTTT. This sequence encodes CASSQQQGATDTQYF.

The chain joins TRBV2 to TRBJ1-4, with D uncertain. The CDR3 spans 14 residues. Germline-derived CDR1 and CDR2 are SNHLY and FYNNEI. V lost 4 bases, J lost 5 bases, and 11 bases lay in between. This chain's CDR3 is CASSGSGLNEKLFF. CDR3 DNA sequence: TGTGCCAGCAGTGGTTCAGGCTTGAATGAAAAACTGTTTTTT.

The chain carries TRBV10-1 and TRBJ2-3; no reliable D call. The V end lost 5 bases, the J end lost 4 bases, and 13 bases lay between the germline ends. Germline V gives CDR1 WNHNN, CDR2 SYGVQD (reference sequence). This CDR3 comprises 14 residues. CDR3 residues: CASSQNSRPDTQYF. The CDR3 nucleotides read TGCGCCAGCAGTCAAAACAGCCGCCCAGATACGCAGTATTTT.

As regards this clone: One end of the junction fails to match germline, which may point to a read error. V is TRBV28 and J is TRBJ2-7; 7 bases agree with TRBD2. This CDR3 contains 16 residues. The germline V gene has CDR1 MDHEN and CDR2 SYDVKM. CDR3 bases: TGTGCCAGCAGCTTATACAGAACCGGGACTAACTACGAGCAGTACTTC. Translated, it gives CASSLYRTGTNYEQYF.

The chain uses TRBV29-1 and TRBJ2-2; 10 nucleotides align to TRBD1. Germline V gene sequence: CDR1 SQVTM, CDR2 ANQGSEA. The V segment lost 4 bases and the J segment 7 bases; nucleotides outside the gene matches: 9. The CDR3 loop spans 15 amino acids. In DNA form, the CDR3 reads TGCAGCGTTGTCCCCGACAGGGGGCAATTCGGGGAGCTGTTTTTT. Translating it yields CSVVPDRGQFGELFF.

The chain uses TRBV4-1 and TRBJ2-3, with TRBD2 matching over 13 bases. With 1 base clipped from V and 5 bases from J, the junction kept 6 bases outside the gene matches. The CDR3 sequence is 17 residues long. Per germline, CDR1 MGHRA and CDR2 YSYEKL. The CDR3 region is CASSQALAGGPKDTQYF. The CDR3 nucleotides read TGCGCCAGCAGCCAAGCACTAGCGGGAGGGCCGAAAGATACGCAGTATTTT.

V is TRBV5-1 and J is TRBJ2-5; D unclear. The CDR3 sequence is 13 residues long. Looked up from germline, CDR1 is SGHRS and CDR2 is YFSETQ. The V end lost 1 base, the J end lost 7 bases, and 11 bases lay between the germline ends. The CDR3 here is CASSLTAEGTQYF. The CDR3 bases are TGCGCCAGCAGCTTGACAGCTGAAGGGACCCAGTACTTC.

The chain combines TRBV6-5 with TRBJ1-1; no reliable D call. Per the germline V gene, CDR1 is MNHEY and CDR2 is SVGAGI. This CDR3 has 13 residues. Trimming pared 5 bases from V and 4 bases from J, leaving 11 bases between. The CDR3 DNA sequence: TGTGCCAGCAGTAGACGGGTTTTCACTGAAGCTTTCTTT. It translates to CASSRRVFTEAFF.

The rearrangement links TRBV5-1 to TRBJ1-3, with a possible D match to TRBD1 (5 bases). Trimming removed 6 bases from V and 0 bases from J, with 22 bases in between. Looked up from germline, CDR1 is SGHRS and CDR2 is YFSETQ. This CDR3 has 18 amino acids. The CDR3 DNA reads TGCGCCAGCAACCCAGAACCAATAGGGACTCCCTCTGGAAACACCATATATTTT. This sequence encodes CASNPEPIGTPSGNTIYF.

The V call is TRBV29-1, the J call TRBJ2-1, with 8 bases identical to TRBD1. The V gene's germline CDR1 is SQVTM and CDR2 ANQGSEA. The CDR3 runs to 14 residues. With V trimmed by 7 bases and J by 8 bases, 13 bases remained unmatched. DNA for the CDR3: TGCAGCGGTCTCCGGACAGGGAAAGGAGATGAGCAGTTCTTC. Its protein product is CSGLRTGKGDEQFF.

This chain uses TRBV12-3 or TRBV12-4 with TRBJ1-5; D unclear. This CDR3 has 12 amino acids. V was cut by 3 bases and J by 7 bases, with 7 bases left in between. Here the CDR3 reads CASSFRAQPQHF. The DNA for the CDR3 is TGTGCCAGCAGTTTTCGAGCCCAGCCCCAGCATTTT.

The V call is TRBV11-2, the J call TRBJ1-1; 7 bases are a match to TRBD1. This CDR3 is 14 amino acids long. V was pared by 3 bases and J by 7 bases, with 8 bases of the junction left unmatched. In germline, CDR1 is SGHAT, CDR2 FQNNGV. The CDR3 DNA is TGTGCCAGCAGCTTCCAGACAGGGATCAATGAAGCTTTCTTT. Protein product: CASSFQTGINEAFF.

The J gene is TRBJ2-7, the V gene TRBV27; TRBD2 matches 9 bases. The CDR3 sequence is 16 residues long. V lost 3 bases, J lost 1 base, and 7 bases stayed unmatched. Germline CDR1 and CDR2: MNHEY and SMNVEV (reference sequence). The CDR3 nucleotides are TGTGCCAGCAGTTTTGGGGCACTAGCGGGTTCCTACGAGCAGTACTTC. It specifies CASSFGALAGSYEQYF.